The 7 T cell receptor beta chains below come from one sample, sequenced in a study of cytomegalovirus exposure and HLA in healthy donors (dated by TCRdb to 2016 to 2017). The library came from the immunoSEQ multiplex PCR assay. A mixture of 60 forward primers for TCR Vbeta segments and 13 reverse primers for TCR Jbeta segments was used in the multiplex PCR. Not all clones reach the TCRdb copy of this immuneACCESS table, which keeps in-frame sequences only. Checked studies attribute under half of the gap to unresolved V genes and leave the rest unexplained. For this sample there are 40,000 to 55,000 clones; 77% appear just once. The ten top clones hold 2.5% to 3% of the sample. Sequencing was performed on PBMCs. The receptors come from a woman in her 40s in good health and CMV-seropositive.

The gene calls are TRBV18 and TRBJ1-5; D is unresolved. The CDR3 runs 15 residues. The V gene's germline CDR1 is KGHSH and CDR2 LQKENI. V was cut by 4 bases and J by 6 bases, with 16 bases left in between. Here the CDR3 DNA reads TGTGCCAGCTCACGCGAGCGTGGGTCTGGTCAGCCCCAGCATTTT. It is translated as CASSRERGSGQPQHF.

The chain uses TRBV6-5 and TRBJ1-2; no definite D call. With 5 bases removed from V and 8 bases from J, the gap between germline ends came to 12 bases. The CDR3 length is 12 residues. In germline, CDR1 is MNHEY, CDR2 SVGAGI. The CDR3 nucleotides read TGTGCCAGCAGTCCCGGTTCGTTGGGCTACACCTTC. It codes for CASSPGSLGYTF.

The CDR3 loop is CASSPSRGVGETQYF. In nucleotides, the CDR3 is TGTGCCAGCAGCCCCTCTAGGGGCGTAGGAGAGACCCAGTACTTC. The chain recombines TRBV7-2 with TRBJ2-5, with a tentative D call TRBD1 (5 bases). CDR1 is SGHTA, CDR2 FQGNSA, per germline. The CDR3 runs 15 residues. Trimming removed 5 bases from V and 4 bases from J, with 17 bases in between. Variable domain in full (rest from reference TRBV7-2 and TRBJ2-5): GAGVSQSPSNKVTEKGKDVELRCDPISGHTALYWYRQSLGQGLEFLIYFQGNSAPDKSGLPSDRFSAERTGGSVSTLTIQRTQQEDSAVYLCASSPSRGVGETQYFGPGTRLLVL.

The rearrangement links TRBV12-5 to TRBJ2-2; tentatively, D is TRBD1 (6 bases). Germline V gene data show CDR1 as LGHNT and CDR2 as FRNRAP. Trimming shortened V by 5 bases and J by 0 bases, and 7 bases separated the two germline ends. The CDR3 has 14 amino acids. CDR3 protein: CASGGTTNTGELFF. The CDR3 DNA is TGTGCTAGTGGTGGGACAACGAACACCGGGGAGCTGTTTTTT.

This clone was recorded a few times. The rearrangement joins TRBV15 to TRBJ2-2; D is perhaps TRBD2 (5 bases). This CDR3 is built from 15 residues. Germline V CDR1 and CDR2: LNHNV, YYDKDF (reference sequence). The V end lost 0 bases, the J end lost 7 bases, and 12 bases lay between the germline ends. The DNA of the CDR3 is TGTGCCACCAGCAGAGATGTGGCCGGGATCGGGGAGCTGTTTTTT. Amino acids: CATSRDVAGIGELFF.

This clone was observed a single time. V is TRBV5-4 and J is TRBJ2-5; 14 nucleotides line up with TRBD2. This CDR3 is 17 amino acids long. The germline gives CDR1 SGHNT, CDR2 YYREEE (reference sequence). V dropped 4 bases and J dropped 5; count of bases not matched to a gene: 10. The CDR3 reads CASSKGTSGGPQETQYF. The DNA for the CDR3 is TGTGCCAGCAGCAAAGGGACTAGCGGGGGCCCGCAGGAGACCCAGTACTTC.

The gene calls are TRBV7-2 and TRBJ1-6, with D possibly being TRBD1 (5 bases). Germline lookup yields CDR1 SGHTA and CDR2 FQGNSA. The CDR3 sequence is 16 residues long. Trimming cost V 7 bases and J 14 bases, with 27 bases left between them. The CDR3 region has the DNA TGTGCCAGCACAACCGCCACAGGACCCTTAGGCGGGGCCCTCCACTTT. Translated: CASTTATGPLGGALHF.